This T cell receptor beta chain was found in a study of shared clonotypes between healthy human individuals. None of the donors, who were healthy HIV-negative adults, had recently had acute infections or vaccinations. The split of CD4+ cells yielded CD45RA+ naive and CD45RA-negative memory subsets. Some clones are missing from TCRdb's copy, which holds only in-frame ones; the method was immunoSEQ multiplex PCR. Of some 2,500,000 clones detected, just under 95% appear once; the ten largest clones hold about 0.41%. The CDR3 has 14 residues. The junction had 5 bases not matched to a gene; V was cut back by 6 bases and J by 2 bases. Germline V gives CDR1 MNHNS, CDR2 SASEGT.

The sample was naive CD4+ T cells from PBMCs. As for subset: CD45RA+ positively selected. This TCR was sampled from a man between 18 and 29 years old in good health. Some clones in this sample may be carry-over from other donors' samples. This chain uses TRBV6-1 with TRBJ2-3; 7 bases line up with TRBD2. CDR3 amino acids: CASRQAGYTDTQYF. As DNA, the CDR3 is TGTGCCAGCAGACAAGCGGGGTACACAGATACGCAGTATTTT.